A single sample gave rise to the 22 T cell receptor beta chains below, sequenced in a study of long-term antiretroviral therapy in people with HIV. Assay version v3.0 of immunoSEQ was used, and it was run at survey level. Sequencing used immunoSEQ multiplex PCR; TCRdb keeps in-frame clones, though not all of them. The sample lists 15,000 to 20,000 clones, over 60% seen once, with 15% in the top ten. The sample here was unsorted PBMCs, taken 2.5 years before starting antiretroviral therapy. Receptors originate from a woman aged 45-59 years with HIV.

CDR3 region: CASSPVPGIQARTGELFF. CDR3 sequence (DNA): TGTGCCAGCAGCCCTGTCCCTGGGATTCAAGCTCGGACCGGGGAGCTGTTTTTT. The rearrangement uses TRBV7-2 and TRBJ2-2; D uncertain. From germline, CDR1 is SGHTA and CDR2 FQGNSA. The CDR3 runs 18 residues. Trimming removed 5 bases at V and 5 bases at J, with 24 bases between.

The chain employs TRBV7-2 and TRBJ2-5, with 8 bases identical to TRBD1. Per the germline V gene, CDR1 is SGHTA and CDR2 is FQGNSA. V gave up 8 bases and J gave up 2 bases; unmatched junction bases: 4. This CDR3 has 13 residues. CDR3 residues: CASADRGQETQYF. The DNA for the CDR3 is TGTGCCAGCGCCGACAGGGGACAAGAGACCCAGTACTTC.

DNA of the CDR3: TGTGCCAGCAGTCATGACAGGCGTAACTATGGCTACACCTTC. Its protein product is CASSHDRRNYGYTF. This chain connects TRBV13 to TRBJ1-2; tentative D call: TRBD1 (6 bases). In germline, CDR1 is PRHDT, CDR2 FYEKMQ (reference sequence). The CDR3 length is 14 residues. The V and J ends lost 6 bases and 1 base respectively, with 12 bases between them. The complete variable domain, with remaining parts taken from reference TRBV13 and TRBJ1-2, reads AAGVIQSPRHLIKEKRETATLKCYPIPRHDTVYWYQQGPGQDPQFLISFYEKMQSDKGSIPDRFSAQQFSDYHSELNMSSLELGDSALYFCASSHDRRNYGYTFGSGTRLTVV.

CDR3 DNA sequence: TGTGCCAGCAGCAACCGGGACAGAGCCTACGAGCAGTACTTC. It is translated as CASSNRDRAYEQYF. The chain recombines TRBV7-8 with TRBJ2-7; 7 bases are a match to TRBD1. Unmatched junction bases numbered 6, after V lost 5 bases and J lost 2 bases. The CDR3 is 14 amino acids. Germline lookup yields CDR1 SGHVS and CDR2 FQNEAQ.

CDR3 sequence reads: CAWSVHGGAINEQFF. The CDR3 nucleotides are TGTGCCTGGAGTGTACACGGGGGGGCCATCAATGAGCAGTTCTTC. This sequence joins TRBV30 and TRBJ2-1; the match to TRBD2 covers 8 bases. This CDR3 has 15 residues. The J segment lost 6 bases and the V segment lost 0 bases, leaving 7 bases of the junction unmatched. Germline CDR1 reads GTSNPN; CDR2 reads SVGIG (reference sequence).

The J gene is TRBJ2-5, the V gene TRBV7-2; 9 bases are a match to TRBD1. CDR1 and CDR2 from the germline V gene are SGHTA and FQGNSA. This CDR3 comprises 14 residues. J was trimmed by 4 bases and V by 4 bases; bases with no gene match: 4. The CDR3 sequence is CASSSQGARETQYF. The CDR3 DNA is TGTGCCAGCAGCTCACAGGGGGCGCGAGAGACCCAGTACTTC.

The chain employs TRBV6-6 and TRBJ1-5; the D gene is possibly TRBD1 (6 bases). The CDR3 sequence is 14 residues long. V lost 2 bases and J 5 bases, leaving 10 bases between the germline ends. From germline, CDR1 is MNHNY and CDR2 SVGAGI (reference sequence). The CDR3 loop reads CASSYLGGDQPQHF. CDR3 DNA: TGTGCCAGCAGTTACCTAGGGGGAGATCAGCCCCAGCATTTT.

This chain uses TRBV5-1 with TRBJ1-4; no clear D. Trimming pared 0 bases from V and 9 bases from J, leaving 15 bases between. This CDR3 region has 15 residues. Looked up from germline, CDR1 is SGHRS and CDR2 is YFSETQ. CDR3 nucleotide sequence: TGCGCCAGCAGCTTGGAGACGGCAGCCCCGAAAAAACTGTTTTTT. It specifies CASSLETAAPKKLFF.

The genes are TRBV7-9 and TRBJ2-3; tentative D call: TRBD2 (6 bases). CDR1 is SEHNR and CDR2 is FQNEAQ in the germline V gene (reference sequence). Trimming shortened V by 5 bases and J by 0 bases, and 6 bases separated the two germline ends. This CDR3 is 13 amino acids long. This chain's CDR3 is CASSGTSTDTQYF. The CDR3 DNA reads TGTGCCAGCAGCGGGACTAGCACAGATACGCAGTATTTT.

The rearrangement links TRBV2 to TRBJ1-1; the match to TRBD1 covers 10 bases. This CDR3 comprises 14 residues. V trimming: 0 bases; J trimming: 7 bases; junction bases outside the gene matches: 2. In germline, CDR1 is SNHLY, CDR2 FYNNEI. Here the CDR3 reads CASSEAGDRGEAFF. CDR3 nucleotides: TGTGCCAGCAGTGAAGCTGGGGACAGGGGTGAAGCTTTCTTT.

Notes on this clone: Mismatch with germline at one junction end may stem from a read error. CDR3 DNA: TGCGCCAGCAGTCTTAGCGGGGGGATTCACACAGATACGCAGTATTTT. Protein: CASSLSGGIHTDTQYF. The J gene is TRBJ2-3, the V gene TRBV6-6; TRBD2 agrees at 10 bases. This CDR3 has 16 amino acids. Germline-derived CDR1 and CDR2 are MNHNY and SVGAGI (reference sequence).

The DNA for the CDR3 is TGTGCCAGCAGCTTAGCTGGGGGGGAGCAGTACGTC. Protein sequence: CASSLAGGEQYV. The J gene is TRBJ2-7, the V gene TRBV7-2; D may be TRBD2 (6 bases). The ends were cut back, 0 bases at V and 7 bases at J, with 7 bases in the middle. Germline CDR1 and CDR2: SGHTA and FQGNSA. The CDR3 covers 12 residues.

The chain's CDR3 is CASSSIGALSDGYTF. The CDR3 DNA reads TGTGCCAGCAGCTCGATCGGGGCCTTGAGTGATGGCTACACCTTC. The chain is built from TRBV7-9 and TRBJ1-2, with a possible D match to TRBD1 (5 bases). CDR3 length equals 15 residues. V shed 4 bases and J shed 6 bases, with 18 bases lying between them. Per germline, CDR1 SEHNR and CDR2 FQNEAQ (reference sequence). Using reference TRBV7-9 and TRBJ1-2 for the parts outside the CDR3, the full variable domain is DTGVSQNPRHKITKRGQNVTFRCDPISEHNRLYWYRQTLGQGPEFLTYFQNEAQLEKSRLLSDRFSAERPKGSFSTLEIQRTEQGDSAMYLCASSSIGALSDGYTFGSGTRLTVV.

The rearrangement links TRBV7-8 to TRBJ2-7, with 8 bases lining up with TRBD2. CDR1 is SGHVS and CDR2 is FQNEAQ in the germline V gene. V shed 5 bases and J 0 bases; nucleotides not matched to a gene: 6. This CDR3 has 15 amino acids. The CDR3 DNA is TGTGCCAGCAGCGTTAGCGGGGAGAGCTCCTACGAGCAGTACTTC. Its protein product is CASSVSGESSYEQYF.

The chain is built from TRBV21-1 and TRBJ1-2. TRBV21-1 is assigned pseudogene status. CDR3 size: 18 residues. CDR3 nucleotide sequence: TGTGCCAGCAGCAAAGCGGTTCTTCCGTCCGCAGGCGGATATGGCTACACCTTC. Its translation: CASSKAVLPSAGGYGYTF.

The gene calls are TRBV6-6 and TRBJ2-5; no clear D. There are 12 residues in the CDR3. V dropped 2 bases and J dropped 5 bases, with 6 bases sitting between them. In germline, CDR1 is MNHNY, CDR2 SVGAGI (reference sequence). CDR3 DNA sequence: TGTGCCAGCAGTTACCAATCGGAGACCCAGTACTTC. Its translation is CASSYQSETQYF.

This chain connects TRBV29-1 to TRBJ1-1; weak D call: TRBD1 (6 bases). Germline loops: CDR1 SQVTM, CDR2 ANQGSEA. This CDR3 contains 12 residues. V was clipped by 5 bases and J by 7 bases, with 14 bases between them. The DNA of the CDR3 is TGCAGCGTTACAGGGCCCCCGGATGAAGCTTTCTTT. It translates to CSVTGPPDEAFF. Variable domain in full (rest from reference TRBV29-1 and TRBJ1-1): SAVISQKPSRDICQRGTSLTIQCQVDSQVTMMFWYRQQPGQSLTLIATANQGSEATYESGFVIDKFPISRPNLTFSTLTVSNMSPEDSSIYLCSVTGPPDEAFFGQGTRLTVV.

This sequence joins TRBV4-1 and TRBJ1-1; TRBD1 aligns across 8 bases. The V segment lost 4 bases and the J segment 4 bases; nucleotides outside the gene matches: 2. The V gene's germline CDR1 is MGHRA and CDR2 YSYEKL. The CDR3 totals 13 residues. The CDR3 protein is CASSPQGVTEAFF. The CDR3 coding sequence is TGCGCCAGCAGCCCACAGGGGGTCACTGAAGCTTTCTTT.

DNA of the CDR3: TGTGCCAGCAGTAGGGACAGGGGGGCCTACGAGCAGTACGTC. This codes for CASSRDRGAYEQYV. The rearrangement uses TRBV6-5 and TRBJ2-7; 11 nucleotides agree with TRBD1. Germline loops: CDR1 MNHEY, CDR2 SVGAGI. Trimming removed 5 bases from V and 2 bases from J; junction bases left unmatched: 2. The CDR3 has 14 amino acids.

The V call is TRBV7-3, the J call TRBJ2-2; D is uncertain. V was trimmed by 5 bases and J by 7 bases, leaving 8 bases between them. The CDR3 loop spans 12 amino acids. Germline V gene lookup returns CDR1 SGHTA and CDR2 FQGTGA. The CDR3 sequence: CASSPYVGELFF. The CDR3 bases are TGTGCCAGCAGCCCCTATGTCGGGGAGCTGTTTTTT.

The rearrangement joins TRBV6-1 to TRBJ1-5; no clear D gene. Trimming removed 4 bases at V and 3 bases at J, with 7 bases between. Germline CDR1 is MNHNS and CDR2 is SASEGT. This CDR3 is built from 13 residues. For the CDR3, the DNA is TGTGCCAGCAGTGCGGGGTTCAATCAGCCCCAGCATTTT. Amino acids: CASSAGFNQPQHF.

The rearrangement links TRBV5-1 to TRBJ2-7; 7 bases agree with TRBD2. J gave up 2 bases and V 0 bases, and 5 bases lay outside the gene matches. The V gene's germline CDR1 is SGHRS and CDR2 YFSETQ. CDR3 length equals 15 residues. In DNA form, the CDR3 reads TGCGCCAGCAGCTTGGCCTCGGGGGGAGCCTACGAGCAGTACTTC. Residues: CASSLASGGAYEQYF.